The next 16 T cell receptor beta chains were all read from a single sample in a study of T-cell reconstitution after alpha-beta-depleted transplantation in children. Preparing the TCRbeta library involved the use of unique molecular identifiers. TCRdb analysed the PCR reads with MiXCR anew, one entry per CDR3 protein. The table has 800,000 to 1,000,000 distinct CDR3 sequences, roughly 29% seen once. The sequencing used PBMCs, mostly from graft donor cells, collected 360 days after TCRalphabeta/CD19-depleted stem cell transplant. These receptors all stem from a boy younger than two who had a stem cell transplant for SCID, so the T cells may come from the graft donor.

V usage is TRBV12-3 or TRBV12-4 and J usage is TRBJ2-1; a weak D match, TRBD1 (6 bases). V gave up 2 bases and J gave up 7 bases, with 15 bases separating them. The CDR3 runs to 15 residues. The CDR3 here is CASSLFGHGTNEQFF. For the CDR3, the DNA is TGTGCCAGCAGTTTATTTGGCCACGGGACAAATGAGCAGTTCTTC.

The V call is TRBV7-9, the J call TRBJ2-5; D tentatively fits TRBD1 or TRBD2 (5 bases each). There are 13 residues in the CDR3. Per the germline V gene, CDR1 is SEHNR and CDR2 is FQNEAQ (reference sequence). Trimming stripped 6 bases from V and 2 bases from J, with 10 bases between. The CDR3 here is CASREGEQETQYF. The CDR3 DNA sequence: TGTGCCAGCAGAGAAGGGGAGCAAGAGACCCAGTACTTC. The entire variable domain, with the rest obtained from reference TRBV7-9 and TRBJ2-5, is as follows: DTGVSQNPRHKITKRGQNVTFRCDPISEHNRLYWYRQTLGQGPEFLTYFQNEAQLEKSRLLSDRFSAERPKGSFSTLEIQRTEQGDSAMYLCASREGEQETQYFGPGTRLLVL.

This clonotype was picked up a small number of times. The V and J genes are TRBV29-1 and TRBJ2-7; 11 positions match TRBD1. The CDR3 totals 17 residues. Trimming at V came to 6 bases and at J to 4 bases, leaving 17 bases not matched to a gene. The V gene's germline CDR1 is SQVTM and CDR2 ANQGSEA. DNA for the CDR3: TGCAGCGTACGCGGATCCGGGACAGGGGGTTGGTCTTACGAGCAGTACTTC. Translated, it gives CSVRGSGTGGWSYEQYF.

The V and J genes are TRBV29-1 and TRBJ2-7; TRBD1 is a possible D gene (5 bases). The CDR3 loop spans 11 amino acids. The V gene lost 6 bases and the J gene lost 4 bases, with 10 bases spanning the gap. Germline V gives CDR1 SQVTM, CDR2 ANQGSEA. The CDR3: CSVSGNYEQYF. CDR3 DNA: TGCAGCGTGTCAGGGAATTACGAGCAGTACTTC.

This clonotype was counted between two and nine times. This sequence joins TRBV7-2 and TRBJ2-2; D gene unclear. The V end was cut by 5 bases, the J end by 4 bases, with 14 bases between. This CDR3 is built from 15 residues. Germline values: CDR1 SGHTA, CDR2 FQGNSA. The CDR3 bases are TGTGCCAGCAGCCCCAGTAGCTGGGTCACCGGGGAGCTGTTTTTT. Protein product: CASSPSSWVTGELFF.

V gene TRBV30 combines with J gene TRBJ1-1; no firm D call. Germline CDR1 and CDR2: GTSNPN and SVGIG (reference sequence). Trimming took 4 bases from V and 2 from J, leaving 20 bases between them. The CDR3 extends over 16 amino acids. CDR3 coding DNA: TGTGCCTGGACCCTGATGGTGGATGCGGGTAACACTGAAGCTTTCTTT. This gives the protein CAWTLMVDAGNTEAFF.

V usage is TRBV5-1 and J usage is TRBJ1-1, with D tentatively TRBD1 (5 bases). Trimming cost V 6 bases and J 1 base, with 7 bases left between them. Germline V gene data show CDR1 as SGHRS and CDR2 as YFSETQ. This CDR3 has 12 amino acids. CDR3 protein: CASNTGNTEAFF. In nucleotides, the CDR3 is TGCGCCAGCAACACAGGGAACACTGAAGCTTTCTTT. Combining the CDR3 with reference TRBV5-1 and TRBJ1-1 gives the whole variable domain KAGVTQTPRYLIKTRGQQVTLSCSPISGHRSVSWYQQTPGQGLQFLFEYFSETQRNKGNFPGRFSGRQFSNSRSEMNVSTLELGDSALYLCASNTGNTEAFFGQGTRLTVV.

The CDR3 DNA sequence: TGTGCCAGCTCTCAGAAGCAGGGCAATGAGCAGTTCTTC. The encoded protein is CASSQKQGNEQFF. The chain links TRBV18 to TRBJ2-1; TRBD1 might be the D (5 bases). The CDR3 is made up of 13 amino acids. The V and J ends lost 6 bases and 6 bases respectively, with 12 bases between them. Germline loops: CDR1 KGHSH, CDR2 LQKENI.

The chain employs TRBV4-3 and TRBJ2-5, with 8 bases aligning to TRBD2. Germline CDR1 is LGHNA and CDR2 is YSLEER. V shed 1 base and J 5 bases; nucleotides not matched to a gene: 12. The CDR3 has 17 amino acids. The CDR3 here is CASSQGWIAGSGETQYF. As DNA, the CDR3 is TGCGCCAGCAGCCAAGGTTGGATAGCGGGGTCGGGGGAGACCCAGTACTTC.

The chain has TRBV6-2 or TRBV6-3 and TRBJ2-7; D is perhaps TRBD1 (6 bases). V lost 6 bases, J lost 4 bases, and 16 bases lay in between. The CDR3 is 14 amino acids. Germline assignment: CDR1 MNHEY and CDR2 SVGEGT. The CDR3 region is CASSSNRAAYEQYF. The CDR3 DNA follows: TGTGCCAGCAGCTCCAACAGGGCCGCTTACGAGCAGTACTTC.

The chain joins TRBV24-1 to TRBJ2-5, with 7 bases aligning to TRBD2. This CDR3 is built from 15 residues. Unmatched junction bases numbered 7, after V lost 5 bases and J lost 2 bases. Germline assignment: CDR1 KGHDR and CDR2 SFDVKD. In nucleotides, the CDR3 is TGTGCCACCAGTGTTGGGGGGGGTGATCAAGAGACCCAGTACTTC. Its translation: CATSVGGGDQETQYF.

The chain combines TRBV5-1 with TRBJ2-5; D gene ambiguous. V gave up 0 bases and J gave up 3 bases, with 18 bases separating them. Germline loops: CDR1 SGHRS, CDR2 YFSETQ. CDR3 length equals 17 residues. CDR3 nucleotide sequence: TGCGCCAGCAGCTTGGCCAAAATATATCCAAGGGAAGAGACCCAGTACTTC. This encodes CASSLAKIYPREETQYF.

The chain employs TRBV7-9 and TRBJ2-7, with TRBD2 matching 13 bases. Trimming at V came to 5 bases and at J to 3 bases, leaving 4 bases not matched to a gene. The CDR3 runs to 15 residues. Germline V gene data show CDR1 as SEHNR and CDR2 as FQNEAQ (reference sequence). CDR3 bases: TGTGCCAGCAGCGGGACTAGCGGGGAATACTACGAGCAGTACTTC. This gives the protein CASSGTSGEYYEQYF.

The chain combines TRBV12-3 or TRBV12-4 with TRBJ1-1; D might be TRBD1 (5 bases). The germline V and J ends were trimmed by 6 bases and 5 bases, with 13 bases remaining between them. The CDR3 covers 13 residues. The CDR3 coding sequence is TGTGCCAGCAGACTTACAGGTGGGACTGAAGCTTTCTTT. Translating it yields CASRLTGGTEAFF.

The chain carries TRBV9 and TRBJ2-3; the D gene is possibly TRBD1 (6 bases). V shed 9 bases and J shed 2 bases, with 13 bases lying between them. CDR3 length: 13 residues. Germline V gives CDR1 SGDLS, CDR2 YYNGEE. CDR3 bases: TGTGCCACCGCAGGGGATTCCACAGATACGCAGTATTTT. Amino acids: CATAGDSTDTQYF.

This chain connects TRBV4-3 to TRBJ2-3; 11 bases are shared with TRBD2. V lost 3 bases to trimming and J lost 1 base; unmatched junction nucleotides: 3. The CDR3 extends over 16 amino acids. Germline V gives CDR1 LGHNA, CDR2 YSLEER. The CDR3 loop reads CASSQELAGGTDTQYF. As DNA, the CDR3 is TGCGCCAGCAGCCAGGAACTAGCGGGGGGCACAGATACGCAGTATTTT.